A selection of T cell receptor beta chains follows, all from one sample in a study of cytomegalovirus exposure and HLA in healthy donors. Generated by immunoSEQ multiplex PCR, the TCRdb table keeps only in-frame clones and is missing some. The sample consists of about 35,000 clones, 80% of them appearing once. The sample consisted of PBMCs. These TCRs come from a male donor in good health and CMV-seronegative. CDR3s include the opening cysteine and the closing phenylalanine or tryptophan. Fields, in order: D gene, J gene, V gene, clone size, CDR3 DNA, CDR3 protein. A D gene is named only where the DNA matches it firmly. Some rows have no size entry. The others give once, few or many, or a class for an expanded clone.

TRBD1 TRBJ2-1 TRBV29-1 . TGCAGCGGTTCCGGGACAGGGGTTTTGAATGAGCAGTTCTTC CSGSGTGVLNEQFF
. TRBJ1-1 TRBV5-1 few TGCGCCAGCAGCTTAAGGGGCACTGAAGCTTTCTTT CASSLRGTEAFF
TRBD1 TRBJ2-1 TRBV2 . TGTGCCAGCCTCTCCTCCACAGGGGAAAATGAGCAGTTCTTC CASLSSTGENEQFF
TRBD1 TRBJ1-5 TRBV6-5 . TGTGCCAGCAGTTTAGGACAGGGCGATCAGCCCCAGCATTTT CASSLGQGDQPQHF
. TRBJ2-2 TRBV5-4 . TGTGCCAGCGGCCTAGGGAACACCGGGGAGCTGTTTTTT CASGLGNTGELFF
. TRBJ1-2 TRBV2 . TGTGCCAGCTCTCCGGGACGAACACCCAAGGGAGGAGGCTACACCTTC CASSPGRTPKGGGYTF
TRBD1 TRBJ2-5 TRBV6-5 . TGTGCCAGCAGCTCACAGGGGGCCGGAGAGACCCAGTACTTC CASSSQGAGETQYF
. TRBJ2-7 TRBV6-6 few TGTGCCAGCGCGAGGGCCTACGAGCAGTACTTC CASARAYEQYF
. TRBJ1-4 TRBV29-1 few TGCAGCGTTGGCGGGGCAACTAATGAAAAACTGTTTTTT CSVGGATNEKLFF
. TRBJ2-2 TRBV18 medium-sized TGTGCCAGCTCACCCGGGGGATCCGCCGGGGAGCTGTTTTTT CASSPGGSAGELFF
. TRBJ1-6 TRBV5-1 medium-sized TGCGCCAGCAGCTTAGAGGGTAACAATTCACCCCTCCACTTT CASSLEGNNSPLHF
TRBD1 TRBJ1-1 TRBV30 . TGTGCCTGTGGTTCGGGAGGGGGCATGAACACTGAAGCTTTCTTT CACGSGGGMNTEAFF
TRBD1 TRBJ1-1 TRBV2 . TGTGCCAGCAGTGAAAGGGACAGGCCTTATAAAGCTTTCTTT CASSERDRPYKAFF
. TRBJ2-5 TRBV7-9 . TGTGCCAGCAGCGTCCGGGGGTTGGCGGGACAAGAGACCCAGTACTTC CASSVRGLAGQETQYF
TRBD1 TRBJ2-7 TRBV7-2 . TGTGCCAGCAGCACCAACCAGGGGGCGGGCGAGCAGTACTTC CASSTNQGAGEQYF
. TRBJ2-3 TRBV28 . TGTGCCAGCGCCGTAGGGGCAGATACGCAGTATTTT CASAVGADTQYF
TRBD1 TRBJ2-7 TRBV5-3 . TGTGCCAGAAGCTCCCGGGACAGGGATTACGAGCAGTACTTC CARSSRDRDYEQYF
. TRBJ1-4 TRBV28 . TGTGCCAGCACCCTTACAGGGACCGAAAAACTGTTTTTT CASTLTGTEKLFF
. TRBJ1-5 TRBV23-1 . TGCGCCAGCAGTCACTGTCGCGGGGCCCAGCATTTT CASSHCRGAQHF
TRBD2 TRBJ2-4 TRBV28 . TGTGCCAGCACGGCCGGAGGGAGGGACATTCAGTACTTC CASTAGGRDIQYF
TRBD1 TRBJ2-7 TRBV5-1 . TGCGCCAGCAGCTTGGGGGACAGGGATTTTTCCTACGAGCAGTACTTC CASSLGDRDFSYEQYF
TRBD1 TRBJ1-2 TRBV6-1 . TGTGCCAGCAGTTGGGACAGTCCGTATGGCTACACCTTC CASSWDSPYGYTF
. TRBJ1-4 TRBV6-1 . TGTGCCAGCACGAGTCACAGTGGCAATGAAAAACTGTTTTTT CASTSHSGNEKLFF
. TRBJ2-7 TRBV15 . TGTGCCACCAGCAGAGATCGTGCGGTAGACGAGCAGTACTTC CATSRDRAVDEQYF
. TRBJ2-7 TRBV30 . TGTGCCTGGACGCCGGAGGGGGGGACCTACGAGCAGTACTTC CAWTPEGGTYEQYF
TRBD1 TRBJ2-3 TRBV6-5 once TGTGCCAGCATTCCATCGACAGGGGCCCCAGATACGCAGTATTTT CASIPSTGAPDTQYF
. TRBJ2-7 TRBV21-1 few TGTGCCAGCACCTATCCCAGGGGGCTCTACGAGCAGTACTTC CASTYPRGLYEQYF
TRBD1 TRBJ1-1 TRBV6-1 . TGTGCCAGCGAGACAGGGATGGGCCCTGAAGCTTTCTTT CASETGMGPEAFF
TRBD1 TRBJ1-2 TRBV6-1 once TGTGCCAGCAGTGAAGGTGGGACAGGGATCTATGGCTACACCTTC CASSEGGTGIYGYTF
. TRBJ1-2 TRBV5-6 . TGTGCCAGCAGCGGCGGTGGCTACACCTTC CASSGGGYTF
TRBD1 TRBJ1-5 TRBV28 . TGTGCCAGCAGTCGGACAGGGGTGGAAATTGGCAATCAGCCCCAGCATTTT CASSRTGVEIGNQPQHF
. TRBJ1-1 TRBV7-6 . TGTGCCAGCAGCTTACTGGGGGCGACGACTGAAGCTTTCTTT CASSLLGATTEAFF
TRBD2 TRBJ2-2 TRBV4-2 few TGTGCCAGCAGCCTTTCGGGGGGGCCGGTTACCGGGGAGCTGTTTTTT CASSLSGGPVTGELFF
TRBD1 TRBJ1-1 TRBV20-1 . TGCAGTGCTTCCGGGACAGCTGAAGCTTTCTTT CSASGTAEAFF
. TRBJ2-3 TRBV7-2 . TGTGCCAGCAGCCCAGACAGGGGAGGGGTTAGCACAGATACGCAGTATTTT CASSPDRGGVSTDTQYF
. TRBJ2-5 TRBV6-1 once TGTGCCAGCAGGTTGACAAGTTCGCAAGAGACCCAGTACTTC CASRLTSSQETQYF
TRBD1 TRBJ1-4 TRBV6-5 . TGTGCCAGCAGCCGGGACAGGGGTGAAAAACTGTTTTTT CASSRDRGEKLFF
TRBD1 TRBJ2-6 TRBV5-1 . TGCGCCAGCAGCTTTACAGGGGGCTCGGGGTCTGGGGCCAACGTCCTGACTTTC CASSFTGGSGSGANVLTF
. TRBJ2-1 TRBV27 . TGTGCCAGCAGCCACGACATCTCCTACAATGAGCAGTTCTTC CASSHDISYNEQFF
. TRBJ1-2 TRBV5-4 . TGTGCCAGCAGCTTGGGCCAGGGCCAAGGCTATGGCTACACCTTC CASSLGQGQGYGYTF
TRBD1 TRBJ1-1 TRBV13 . TGTGCCAGCAGCACCGAGACAGGGGAGGGGACTGAAGCTTTCTTT CASSTETGEGTEAFF
. TRBJ2-5 TRBV11-2 . TGTGCCAGCAGCTTAACCCTCATCCCCGGGACATTTCAAGAGACCCAGTACTTC CASSLTLIPGTFQETQYF
. TRBJ2-2 TRBV4-3 . TGCGCCAGCAGCCAAGTGTACGGATGGAGGGGGCGAGGCACCGGGGAGCTGTTTTTT CASSQVYGWRGRGTGELFF
TRBD1 TRBJ2-2 TRBV18 . TGTGCCAGCTCACCACGACAGGGGACGGACACCGGGGAGCTGTTTTTT CASSPRQGTDTGELFF
. TRBJ1-2 TRBV6-5 . TGTGCCAGCAGGCTGGGCGCGGGAGGCTACACCTTC CASRLGAGGYTF
. TRBJ2-3 TRBV7-2 . TGTGCCAGCAGCTTAGTGGGAGGAGATACGCAGTATTTT CASSLVGGDTQYF
TRBD1 TRBJ2-7 TRBV5-1 . TGCGCCAGCAGCTTACAGACAGGGGGCATAACCTACGAGCAGTACTTC CASSLQTGGITYEQYF
. TRBJ2-3 TRBV28 . TGTGCCAGCAGTTTCCTGTCAGGCACAGATACGCAGTATTTT CASSFLSGTDTQYF
TRBD1 TRBJ1-2 TRBV14 . TGTGCCAGCAGCCAAGTGACAGGGGGGCTTGGCTACACCTTC CASSQVTGGLGYTF